In this sample, the clone carrying this T cell receptor beta chain turned up once. Its target is unknown. These data are taken from a study of T-cell reconstitution after alpha-beta-depleted transplantation in children. General study findings and limits: Diversity and T-cell counts at one year after transplant derived mostly from new T cells. Alpha-beta T cells about two months after transplant reportedly derived from several hundred expanded graft clones. The high TCRbeta diversity at day 60 in some patients came from surviving recipient T cells and thymic progenitors.

Molecular barcoding with unique molecular identifiers was used for the TCRbeta library. TCRdb ran MiXCR on the PCR reads and lists one entry per CDR3 protein. Of a few hundred thousand distinct CDR3 sequences in the sample, approximately 13% are singletons; the top ten hold 2.2%. Trimming cost V 4 bases and J 6 bases, with 17 bases left between them. From germline, CDR1 is SGHRS and CDR2 YFSETQ. The CDR3 runs 14 residues. The sample was PBMCs, mostly from graft donor cells, taken 360 days after TCRalphabeta/CD19-depleted stem cell transplant. This sequence originates from a male patient younger than 18 who had a stem cell transplant for acute myeloid leukemia, so the T cells may come from the graft donor. The chain combines TRBV5-1 with TRBJ2-7; the D is unclear. This chain's CDR3 is CASSPKRSVSEQYF. The CDR3 DNA sequence: TGCGCCAGCAGCCCCAAGAGATCGGTCTCCGAGCAGTACTTC.